These T cell receptor beta chains were read from a single sample in a study of CD8+ T cells in alopecia areata. TCRdb's copy holds only in-frame clones and misses some; the assay was immunoSEQ multiplex PCR. The data show almost 250,000 clones, less than 80% seen once. This sample comprised CD4+ T cells sorted from blood, obtained at week 0. Receptors originate from a human donor with alopecia areata. The CDR3 runs from the conserved cysteine through the conserved F or W. A D gene is named only where the DNA matches it firmly. Clone sizes are given selectively: once, few, many, or a class where the clone is expanded.

>NA|TRBJ1-1|NA|TRBV9
TGTGCCAGCAGCCCCCGAACAGGGAGGGAGGCTTTCTTT
CASSPRTGREAFF
>NA|TRBJ2-3|NA|TRBV6-5
TGTGCCAGCAGTTACGGCTCCGGAACGCAGTATTTT
CASSYGSGTQYF
>NA|TRBJ1-4|NA|TRBV2
TGTGCCAGCAGCGTCCTGGGAGGGGAAAAACTGTTTTTT
CASSVLGGEKLFF
>NA|TRBJ2-2|NA|TRBV5-4
TGTGCCAGCAGTGCCGGGACATTGAACACCGGGGAGCTGTTTTTT
CASSAGTLNTGELFF
>NA|TRBJ1-1|few|TRBV29-1
TGCAGCGTTGAATATCCGAACTCACTGGGAGCTTTCTTT
CSVEYPNSLGAFF
>TRBD1|TRBJ2-1|few|TRBV5-1
TGCGCCAGCACCAACACAGGGGCCAATGAGCAGTTCTTC
CASTNTGANEQFF
>NA|TRBJ2-1|NA|TRBV6-6
TGTGCCAGCAGAATCCAGGGAGGAGAGCAGTTCTTC
CASRIQGGEQFF
>NA|TRBJ2-5|NA|TRBV5-5
TGTGCCAGCAGCTTGTTTCAGGGCCAAGAGACCCAGTACTTC
CASSLFQGQETQYF
>NA|TRBJ2-1|once|TRBV30
TGTGCCTGGTCGGAGGGAGCCTTCTACAATGAGCAGTTCTTC
CAWSEGAFYNEQFF
>NA|TRBJ1-1|NA|TRBV20-1
TGCAGTGCCACAAGGACAGTTGAAGCTTTCTTT
CSATRTVEAFF
>NA|TRBJ2-7|NA|TRBV6-5
TGTGCCAGCTCTAGAGCAGGGTCCTACGAGCAGTACTTC
CASSRAGSYEQYF
>NA|TRBJ2-5|few|TRBV6-6
TGTGCCAGCAGCCACGGGCTCCAAGAGACCCAGTACTTC
CASSHGLQETQYF
>NA|TRBJ2-7|NA|TRBV5-1
TGCGCCAGCAGCCAACCGGGCCAACGTTACGAGCAGTACTTC
CASSQPGQRYEQYF
>TRBD2|TRBJ2-3|NA|TRBV13
TGTGCCAGCAGCTTACTAGCGGGCACAGATACGCAGTATTTT
CASSLLAGTDTQYF
>NA|TRBJ1-6|few|TRBV6-1
TGTGCCAGCACCGACGGGAGATATAATTCACCCCTCCACTTT
CASTDGRYNSPLHF
>TRBD1|TRBJ1-2|NA|TRBV7-2
TGTGCCAGCACCCAGGGGGGCAGGCAACGAGTTAACTATGGCTACACCTTC
CASTQGGRQRVNYGYTF
>TRBD1|TRBJ2-7|NA|TRBV4-2
TGTGCCAGCAGCCCGGGACAGGCCGGCCTAGGGCAGTACTTC
CASSPGQAGLGQYF
>TRBD2|TRBJ2-3|few|TRBV29-1
TGCAGCGTTCGATCGACTAGCGGAGACACAGATACGCAGTATTTT
CSVRSTSGDTDTQYF
>NA|TRBJ2-1|NA|TRBV27
TGTGCCAGCAACTCGAGATGGCTAGGATATTTAAATGAGCAGTTCTTC
CASNSRWLGYLNEQFF
>TRBD2|TRBJ2-7|NA|TRBV4-3
TGCGCCAGCAGCCGCGGGGTAGCGGGGGTATACGAGCAGTACTTC
CASSRGVAGVYEQYF
>TRBD2|TRBJ2-6|NA|TRBV7-2
TGTGCCAGCAGCCGCGGGGGGCCGAGCTCTGGGGCCAACGTCCTGACTTTC
CASSRGGPSSGANVLTF
>TRBD1|TRBJ1-1|NA|TRBV5-4
TGTGCCAGCAGCCGGGGGGACAGGAACACTGAAGCTTTCTTT
CASSRGDRNTEAFF
>NA|TRBJ2-2|NA|TRBV15
TGTGCCACCAGCGGAGACGTCGCCGGGGAGCTGTTTTTT
CATSGDVAGELFF
>TRBD2|TRBJ2-7|NA|TRBV9
TGTGCCAGCAGCGGGCTAGCGGATACCTACGAGCAGTACTTC
CASSGLADTYEQYF
>NA|TRBJ2-5|NA|TRBV11-2
TGTGCCAGCAGCTTTAACCAAGAGACCCAGTACTTC
CASSFNQETQYF
>NA|TRBJ2-7|NA|TRBV27
TGTGCCAGCAGTTCACGGCACACCTACGAGCAGTACTTC
CASSSRHTYEQYF
>TRBD2|TRBJ2-7|NA|TRBV9
TGTGCCAGCAGCCCCCGTCTAGCGGGGGGCTACGAGCAGTACTTC
CASSPRLAGGYEQYF
>NA|TRBJ1-5|NA|TRBV6-5
TGTGCCAGCAGTCCCGTCACAGGGATGGGTCAGCCCCAGCATTTT
CASSPVTGMGQPQHF
>TRBD1|TRBJ1-6|NA|TRBV27
TGTGCCAGCAGTTCCGGGACAGGGCATAATTCACCCCTCCACTTT
CASSSGTGHNSPLHF
>NA|TRBJ2-1|NA|TRBV5-6
TGTGCCAGCAGCTTGTACAGGATGGAGCAGTTCTTC
CASSLYRMEQFF
>NA|TRBJ1-1|NA|TRBV30
TGTGCCTGGAGACCGACAGGTCCGAACACTGAAGCTTTCTTT
CAWRPTGPNTEAFF
>NA|TRBJ1-3|NA|TRBV29-1
TGCAGCGTTATGACGGACTCTGGAAACACCATATATTTT
CSVMTDSGNTIYF
>NA|TRBJ1-1|NA|TRBV29-1
TGCAGCGTTGATAGGGACACTGAAGCTTTCTTT
CSVDRDTEAFF
>NA|TRBJ2-5|NA|TRBV5-1
TGCGCCAGCAGCCAGCAAGAGACCCAGTACTTC
CASSQQETQYF
>NA|TRBJ1-4|NA|TRBV15
TGTGCCACCAGCAGGGATTGGACAGCCGGAGGTGAAAAACTGTTTTTT
CATSRDWTAGGEKLFF
>NA|TRBJ2-2|NA|TRBV10-3
TGTGCCATCAGTGAGTCGATAAAGGATAGCGGGGAGCTGTTTTTT
CAISESIKDSGELFF
>TRBD1|TRBJ1-2|NA|TRBV29-1
TGCAGCGTTGCTTTGGGGACAGGGGATGGCTACACCTTC
CSVALGTGDGYTF
>TRBD1|TRBJ1-2|NA|TRBV29-1
TGCAGCGTTGAAGGCCGACAGGGAAAAAACTATGGCTACACCTTC
CSVEGRQGKNYGYTF
>NA|TRBJ2-1|NA|TRBV29-1
TGCAGCGTTACCTCCACTTTCTCCTACAATGAGCAGTTCTTC
CSVTSTFSYNEQFF
>NA|TRBJ2-2|NA|TRBV30
TGTGCCTGGAGTGTTATCCAGGGAACCGGGGAGCTGTTTTTT
CAWSVIQGTGELFF
>NA|TRBJ1-4|NA|TRBV2
TGTGCCAGCGGGGGTGATAATGAAAAACTGTTTTTT
CASGGDNEKLFF
>TRBD1|TRBJ2-5|NA|TRBV7-8
TGTGCCAGCAGCCCGGGACAGACCCAGGAAGGAACCCAGTACTTC
CASSPGQTQEGTQYF
>NA|TRBJ1-6|NA|TRBV9
TGTGCCAGCAGCCCCCTAGGGGAGAATTCACCCCTCCACTTT
CASSPLGENSPLHF
>TRBD1|TRBJ1-2|NA|TRBV9
TGTGCCAGCAGCCCTAGGACAGGGGGCGACTATGGCTACACCTTC
CASSPRTGGDYGYTF
>NA|TRBJ1-1|NA|TRBV7-2
TGTGCCAGCAGCCTTTCCGGGACCAAGAACACTGAAGCTTTCTTT
CASSLSGTKNTEAFF
>TRBD1|TRBJ1-2|NA|TRBV2
TGTGCCAGTCAACAGGGGAATGGCTACACCTTC
CASQQGNGYTF
>NA|TRBJ1-6|NA|TRBV29-1
TGCAGCGTTGAGTCCACTTCGAAGGATAATTCACCCCTCCACTTT
CSVESTSKDNSPLHF
>NA|TRBJ2-5|NA|TRBV7-9
TGTGCCAGCAGCTTGCCTGAGGAAGAGACCCAGTACTTC
CASSLPEEETQYF
>TRBD2|TRBJ2-1|NA|TRBV30
TGTGCCTGGAGTTCGTCACGCTTTTCGGCGGGGGATGGTGAGCAGTTCTTC
CAWSSSRFSAGDGEQFF
>TRBD1|TRBJ1-1|NA|TRBV7-9
TGTGCCAGCCTACCCCGGGGACAGCAGAACACTGAAGCTTTCTTT
CASLPRGQQNTEAFF
>NA|TRBJ2-7|NA|TRBV7-2
TGTGCCAGCAGCCCCTATGCCCACGAGCAGTACTTC
CASSPYAHEQYF